This T cell receptor (beta chain) was observed in a study of shared clonotypes between healthy human individuals. Assay runs were performed at deep level. Measured with immunoSEQ multiplex PCR; TCRdb has only the in-frame clones, and not every one. The repertoire holds about 490,000 clones, with around three quarters as singletons. This clone has at least ten counts. V lost 2 bases and J lost 6, with 13 bases in between. CDR1 is SGHRS, CDR2 YFSETQ, per germline. There are 14 residues in the CDR3. The clonotype comes from a woman aged 35 to 49 in good health. Some clones in this sample may be carry-over from other donors' samples. The genes are TRBV5-1 and TRBJ2-3, with a weak D call TRBD1 (6 bases). Sequencing was performed on PBMCs. The CDR3 coding sequence is TGCGCCAGCAGCTTTAATCTACAGGGTGATACGCAGTATTTT. Protein: CASSFNLQGDTQYF.